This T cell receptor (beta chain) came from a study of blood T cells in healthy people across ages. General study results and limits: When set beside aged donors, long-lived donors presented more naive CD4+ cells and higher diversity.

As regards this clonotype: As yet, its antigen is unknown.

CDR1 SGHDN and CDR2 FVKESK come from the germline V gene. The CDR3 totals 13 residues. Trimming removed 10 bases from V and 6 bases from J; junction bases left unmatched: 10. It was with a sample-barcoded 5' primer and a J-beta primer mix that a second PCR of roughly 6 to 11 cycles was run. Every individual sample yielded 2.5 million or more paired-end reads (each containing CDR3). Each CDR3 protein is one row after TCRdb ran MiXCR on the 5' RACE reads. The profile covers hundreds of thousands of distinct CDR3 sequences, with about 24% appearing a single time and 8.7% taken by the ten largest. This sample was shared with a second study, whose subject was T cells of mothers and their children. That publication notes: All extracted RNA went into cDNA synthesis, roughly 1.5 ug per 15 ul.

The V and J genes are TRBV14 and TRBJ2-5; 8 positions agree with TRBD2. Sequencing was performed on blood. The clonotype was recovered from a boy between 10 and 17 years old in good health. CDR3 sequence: CANSFGGAKTQYF. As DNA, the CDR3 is TGTGCCAACTCGTTCGGGGGGGCGAAGACCCAGTACTTC.